One and the same sample provided the 11 T cell receptor beta chains below, sequenced in a study of cytomegalovirus exposure and HLA in healthy donors. Researchers ran the PCR with 60 Vbeta and 13 Jbeta primers. Method: immunoSEQ multiplex PCR; TCRdb's copy keeps in-frame clones and lacks some. The sample records over 60,000 clones, roughly 65% being singletons. The sequenced sample consisted of PBMCs. The receptors were gathered from a male donor in good health and CMV-seropositive.

This clone was recorded a few times. One end of the junction does not line up with germline, which may come from a read error. V gene TRBV7-9 combines with J gene TRBJ2-6; possibly TRBD1 for D (6 bases). The CDR3 length is 17 residues. The germline gives CDR1 SEHNR, CDR2 FQNEAQ (reference sequence). The CDR3: CSSPPGHLPSGANVLTF. The CDR3 bases are TGTTCCAGCCCGCCGGGACACCTCCCTTCTGGGGCCAACGTCCTGACTTTC.

This chain links TRBV18 with TRBJ1-2; D gene unclear. CDR1 and CDR2 (germline): KGHSH, LQKENI. This CDR3 spans 13 amino acids. V shed 3 bases and J shed 4 bases, with 9 bases lying between them. CDR3 in amino acids: CASSPGPGYGYTF. For the CDR3, the DNA is TGTGCCAGCTCACCTGGGCCCGGCTATGGCTACACCTTC.

The table lists this clone with a few counts. The chain recombines TRBV25-1 with TRBJ2-1; 10 bases are a match to TRBD1. CDR3 length: 14 residues. Germline V gene sequence: CDR1 MGHDK, CDR2 SYGVNS. Trimming removed 5 bases from V and 7 bases from J; junction bases left unmatched: 5. The CDR3 loop is CASSPWTGGNEQFF. In DNA form, the CDR3 reads TGTGCCAGCAGTCCGTGGACAGGGGGGAATGAGCAGTTCTTC.

The chain links TRBV5-1 to TRBJ2-5, with 7 bases that match TRBD1. V shed 0 bases, J shed 1 base, and the junction held 3 bases outside the gene matches. The germline CDR1 and CDR2 sequences are SGHRS and YFSETQ. The CDR3 totals 15 residues. CDR3 nucleotides: TGCGCCAGCAGCTTGGGAGGGGACAGCCAAGAGACCCAGTACTTC. It specifies CASSLGGDSQETQYF.

By share, this clone counts as medium-sized (0.01 to 0.1%). V gene TRBV11-2 combines with J gene TRBJ2-7; D might be TRBD1 (5 bases). CDR1 is SGHAT, CDR2 FQNNGV, per germline. Trimming took 5 bases from V and 2 from J, leaving 13 bases between them. The CDR3 contains 14 residues. The CDR3 loop reads CASSAISRAYEQYF. CDR3 nucleotides: TGTGCCAGCAGCGCCATATCCAGGGCCTACGAGCAGTACTTC.

This chain joins TRBV7-2 and TRBJ1-1; 7 bases align to TRBD1. V lost 5 bases and J lost 8; bases outside the gene matches: 5. Per the germline V gene, CDR1 is SGHTA and CDR2 is FQGNSA. The CDR3 has 12 amino acids. CDR3 nucleotides: TGTGCCAGCAGCCCACGGACAGGCGAAGCTTTCTTT. Residues: CASSPRTGEAFF.

The J gene is TRBJ2-3, the V gene TRBV5-1, with 7 bases aligning to TRBD2. The CDR3 extends over 15 amino acids. Germline V gene lookup returns CDR1 SGHRS and CDR2 YFSETQ. V shed 4 bases, J shed 0 bases, and the junction held 5 bases outside the gene matches. CDR3 residues: CASSPGTTSTDTQYF. The CDR3 nucleotides are TGCGCCAGCAGCCCAGGGACTACGAGCACAGATACGCAGTATTTT.

This clone was observed once. This chain uses TRBV15 with TRBJ1-2; D is uncertain. The ends were cut back, 3 bases at V and 5 bases at J, with 10 bases in the middle. Per the germline V gene, CDR1 is LNHNV and CDR2 is YYDKDF (reference sequence). The CDR3 has 13 amino acids. CDR3 nucleotides: TGTGCCACCAGCAGGGGCGGAGGGTATGGCTACACCTTC. Amino acids: CATSRGGGYGYTF. The whole variable domain, filled in from reference TRBV15 and TRBJ1-2, reads DAMVIQNPRYQVTQFGKPVTLSCSQTLNHNVMYWYQQKSSQAPKLLFHYYDKDFNNEADTPDNFQSRRPNTSFCFLDIRSPGLGDTAMYLCATSRGGGYGYTFGSGTRLTVV.

The genes are TRBV7-2 and TRBJ1-3; D is unclear. The CDR3 extends over 17 amino acids. V lost 4 bases and J 0 bases, leaving 16 bases between the germline ends. Germline CDR1 and CDR2: SGHTA and FQGNSA. The chain's CDR3 is CASSSPGREVSGNTIYF. The CDR3 bases are TGTGCCAGCAGCTCCCCAGGACGGGAAGTCTCTGGAAACACCATATATTTT.

This clone was seen more than once but under ten times. J is TRBJ1-5 and V is TRBV27; D is unresolved. The germline V gene has CDR1 MNHEY and CDR2 SMNVEV (reference sequence). Trimming stripped 5 bases from V and 0 bases from J, with 5 bases between. The CDR3 spans 13 residues. DNA of the CDR3: TGTGCCAGCAGTCCCTATAGCAATCAGCCCCAGCATTTT. Translated: CASSPYSNQPQHF.

This clone was detected once. The J gene is TRBJ2-1, the V gene TRBV9, with D possibly TRBD2 on 6 matching bases. CDR3 length: 15 amino acids. V lost 0 bases to trimming and J lost 3 bases, with 10 bases between them. Germline loops: CDR1 SGDLS, CDR2 YYNGEE. The CDR3 DNA is TGTGCCAGCAGCGTAGAAGGGACTGACTACAATGAGCAGTTCTTC. Translated, it gives CASSVEGTDYNEQFF.